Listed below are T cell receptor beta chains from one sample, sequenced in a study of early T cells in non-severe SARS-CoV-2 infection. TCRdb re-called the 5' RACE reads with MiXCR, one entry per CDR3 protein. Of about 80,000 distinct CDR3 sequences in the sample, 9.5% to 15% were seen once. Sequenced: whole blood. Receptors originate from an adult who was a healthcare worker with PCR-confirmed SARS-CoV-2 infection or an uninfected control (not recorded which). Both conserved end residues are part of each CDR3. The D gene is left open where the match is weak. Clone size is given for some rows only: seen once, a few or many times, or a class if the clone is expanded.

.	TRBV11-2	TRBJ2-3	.	CASSSQRHSIDTQYF	TGTGCCAGCAGCTCGCAGCGGCATAGCATAGATACGCAGTATTTT
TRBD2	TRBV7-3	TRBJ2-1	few	CASSRAGVGNEQFF	TGTGCCAGCAGCCGAGCGGGGGTGGGCAATGAGCAGTTCTTC
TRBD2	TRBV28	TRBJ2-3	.	CASSPSGRVGGDTQYF	TGTGCCAGCAGCCCAAGCGGGAGAGTCGGGGGAGATACGCAGTATTTT
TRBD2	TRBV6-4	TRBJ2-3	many	CASSDWGASGTDTQYF	TGTGCCAGCAGTGACTGGGGGGCTAGCGGGACAGATACGCAGTATTTT
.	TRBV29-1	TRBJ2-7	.	CSVEGLQGPYEQYF	TGCAGCGTTGAGGGGCTCCAGGGGCCCTACGAGCAGTACTTC
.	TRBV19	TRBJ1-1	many	CASNAGTGRTKNTEAFF	TGTGCCAGTAACGCAGGGACGGGACGAACCAAGAACACTGAAGCTTTCTTT
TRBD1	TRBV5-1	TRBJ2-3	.	CASSLDGQGTDTQYF	TGCGCCAGCAGCTTGGACGGACAGGGCACAGATACGCAGTATTTT
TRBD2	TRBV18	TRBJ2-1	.	CASSPILAGSRDEQFF	TGTGCCAGCTCACCCATTCTAGCGGGATCCCGAGATGAGCAGTTCTTC
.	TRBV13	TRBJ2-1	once	CASSLVYRNEQFF	TGTGCCAGCAGCTTAGTCTATCGGAATGAGCAGTTCTTC
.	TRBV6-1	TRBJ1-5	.	CASRQGPSNQPQHF	TGTGCCAGCAGGCAGGGGCCTAGCAATCAGCCCCAGCATTTT
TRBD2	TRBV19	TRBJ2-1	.	CASNHGTSYVNEQFF	TGTGCCAGTAACCACGGGACTAGTTATGTGAATGAGCAGTTCTTC
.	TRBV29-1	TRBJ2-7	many	CSVGRDGSYEQYF	TGCAGCGTAGGCCGGGACGGCTCCTACGAGCAGTACTTC
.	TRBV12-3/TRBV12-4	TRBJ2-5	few	CASSLMGLKETQYF	TGTGCCAGCAGTTTAATGGGCCTTAAAGAGACCCAGTACTTC
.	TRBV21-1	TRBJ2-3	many	CASSKSGNRLASTDTQYF	TGTGCCAGCAGCAAAAGCGGGAATCGACTAGCTAGCACAGATACGCAGTATTTT
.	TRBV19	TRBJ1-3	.	CASSASNRASSGNTIYF	TGTGCCAGTAGTGCAAGCAACAGGGCAAGCTCTGGAAACACCATATATTTT
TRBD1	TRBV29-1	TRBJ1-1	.	CSVGAGGQTEAFF	TGCAGCGTTGGAGCAGGGGGGCAAACTGAAGCTTTCTTT
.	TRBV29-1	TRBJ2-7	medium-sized	CSVDGRGYLPYSYEQYF	TGCAGCGTTGACGGCAGGGGCTACCTCCCCTACTCCTACGAGCAGTACTTC
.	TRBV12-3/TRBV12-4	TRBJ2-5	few	CASSVPGPVETQYF	TGTGCCAGCAGTGTTCCGGGACCCGTGGAGACCCAGTACTTC
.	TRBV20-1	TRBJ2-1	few	CSARVSTNEQFF	TGCAGTGCTAGGGTTAGTACCAATGAGCAGTTCTTC